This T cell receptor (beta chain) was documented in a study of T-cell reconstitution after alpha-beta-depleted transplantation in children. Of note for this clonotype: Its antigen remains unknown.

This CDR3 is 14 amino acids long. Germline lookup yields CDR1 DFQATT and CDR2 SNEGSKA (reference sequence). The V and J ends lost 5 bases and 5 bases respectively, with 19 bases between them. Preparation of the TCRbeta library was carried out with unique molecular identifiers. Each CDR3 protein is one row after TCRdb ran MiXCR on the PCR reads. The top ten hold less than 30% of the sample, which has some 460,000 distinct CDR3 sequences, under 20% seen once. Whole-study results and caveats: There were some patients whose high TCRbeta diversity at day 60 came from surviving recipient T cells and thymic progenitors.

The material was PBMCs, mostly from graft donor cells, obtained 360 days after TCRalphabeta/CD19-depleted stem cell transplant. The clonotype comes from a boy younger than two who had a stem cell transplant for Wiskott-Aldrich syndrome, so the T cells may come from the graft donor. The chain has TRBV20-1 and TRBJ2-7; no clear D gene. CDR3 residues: CSARRMGIVDEQYF. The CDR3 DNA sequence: TGCAGTGCTCGACGGATGGGGATCGTCGACGAGCAGTACTTC.